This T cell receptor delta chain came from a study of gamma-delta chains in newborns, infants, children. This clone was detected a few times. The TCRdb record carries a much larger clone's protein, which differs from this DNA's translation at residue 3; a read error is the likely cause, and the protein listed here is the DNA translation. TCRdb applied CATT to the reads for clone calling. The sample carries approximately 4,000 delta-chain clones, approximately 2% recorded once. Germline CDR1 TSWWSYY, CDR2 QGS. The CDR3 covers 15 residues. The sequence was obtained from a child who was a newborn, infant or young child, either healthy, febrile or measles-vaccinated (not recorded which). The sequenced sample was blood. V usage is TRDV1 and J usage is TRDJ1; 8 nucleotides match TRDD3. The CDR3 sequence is CAIGERGIMARGLIF. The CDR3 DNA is TGTGCTATTGGGGAACGGGGGATAATGGCCCGTGGGCTCATCTTT.